These T cell receptor beta chains were read from a single sample in a study of cytomegalovirus exposure and HLA in healthy donors. Libraries were prepared by immunoSEQ multiplex PCR; TCRdb keeps only in-frame clonotypes and omits some of them. The profile shows approximately 160,000 clones, 60% to 80% of them singletons. The sample consisted of PBMCs. The source is a middle-aged woman in good health and CMV-seropositive. CDR3s include the opening cysteine and the closing phenylalanine or tryptophan. A D gene is named only where the DNA matches it firmly. Size is stated for part of the rows, as once, few or many counts, or as a class when the clone is expanded.

j_call clone_size d_call v_call cdr3_aa cdr3_nt
TRBJ2-3 . . TRBV6-5 CASSYGLTRADTQYF TGTGCCAGCAGCTACGGACTGACAAGAGCAGATACGCAGTATTTT
TRBJ2-3 . . TRBV28 CASSPHRNTQYF TGTGCCAGCAGTCCCCACAGGAATACGCAGTATTTT
TRBJ2-5 . . TRBV10-1 CASDGRQGTQYF TGCGCCAGCGACGGAAGACAAGGGACCCAGTACTTC
TRBJ2-3 few . TRBV29-1 CSVELGVGNTQYF TGCAGCGTTGAATTAGGGGTTGGAAATACGCAGTATTTT
TRBJ1-1 . TRBD1 TRBV7-8 CASSPRQGASTEAFF TGTGCCAGCAGCCCCCGACAGGGGGCGAGCACTGAAGCTTTCTTT
TRBJ2-1 . TRBD2 TRBV27 CASSLSWGGGEQFF TGTGCCAGCAGTTTATCGTGGGGGGGTGGGGAGCAGTTCTTC
TRBJ1-3 . . TRBV28 CASGTSGFAGNTIYF TGTGCCAGCGGGACTTCGGGTTTCGCTGGAAACACCATATATTTT
TRBJ2-2 . TRBD1 TRBV10-3 CAIRGTANTGELFF TGTGCCATCAGAGGGACAGCGAACACCGGGGAGCTGTTTTTT
TRBJ1-6 few TRBD1 TRBV5-1 CASSPSPTGLNSPLHF TGCGCCAGCAGCCCTTCTCCGACAGGGTTAAATTCACCCCTCCACTTT
TRBJ2-3 . TRBD1 TRBV12-5 CASGLVLGQADTQYF TGTGCTAGTGGTTTGGTACTAGGACAGGCAGATACGCAGTATTTT
TRBJ1-1 . . TRBV2 CASSRRVAEAFF TGTGCCAGCAGTCGCAGGGTTGCTGAAGCTTTCTTT
TRBJ2-7 . TRBD1 TRBV29-1 CSVEGTGGTYEQYF TGCAGCGTTGAAGGAACAGGGGGTACCTACGAGCAGTACTTC
TRBJ2-5 . TRBD2 TRBV19 CASSIKSGTSGLGRETQYF TGTGCCAGTAGTATCAAATCCGGGACTAGCGGGTTAGGGAGAGAGACCCAGTACTTC
TRBJ1-1 . . TRBV18 CASSPLLQAPNTEAFF TGTGCCAGCTCACCGCTCCTACAGGCACCGAACACTGAAGCTTTCTTT
TRBJ2-2 . . TRBV5-4 CASSPSSPGGELFF TGTGCCAGCAGCCCCTCGTCTCCGGGCGGGGAGCTGTTTTTT
TRBJ2-1 . . TRBV2 CASSVQDTYNEQFF TGTGCCAGCAGTGTGCAGGATACCTACAATGAGCAGTTCTTC
TRBJ2-1 . . TRBV10-2 CASKAGADNEQFF TGCGCCAGCAAGGCGGGGGCCGACAATGAGCAGTTCTTC
TRBJ1-5 . . TRBV6-5 CASSTGGDQPQHF TGTGCCAGCTCTACCGGGGGAGATCAGCCCCAGCATTTT